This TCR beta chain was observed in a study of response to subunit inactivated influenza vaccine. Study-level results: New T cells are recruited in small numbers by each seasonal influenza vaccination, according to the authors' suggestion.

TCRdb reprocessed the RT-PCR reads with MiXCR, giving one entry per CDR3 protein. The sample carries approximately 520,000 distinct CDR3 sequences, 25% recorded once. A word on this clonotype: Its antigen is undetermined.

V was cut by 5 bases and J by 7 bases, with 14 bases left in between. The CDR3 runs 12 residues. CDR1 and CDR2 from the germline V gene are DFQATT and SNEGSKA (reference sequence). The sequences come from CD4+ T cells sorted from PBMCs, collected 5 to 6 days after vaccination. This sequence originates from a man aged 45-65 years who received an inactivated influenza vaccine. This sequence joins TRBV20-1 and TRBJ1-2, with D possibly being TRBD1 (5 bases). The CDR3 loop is CSAPGRVGGYTF. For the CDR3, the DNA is TGCAGTGCTCCAGGCAGGGTCGGTGGCTACACCTTC.